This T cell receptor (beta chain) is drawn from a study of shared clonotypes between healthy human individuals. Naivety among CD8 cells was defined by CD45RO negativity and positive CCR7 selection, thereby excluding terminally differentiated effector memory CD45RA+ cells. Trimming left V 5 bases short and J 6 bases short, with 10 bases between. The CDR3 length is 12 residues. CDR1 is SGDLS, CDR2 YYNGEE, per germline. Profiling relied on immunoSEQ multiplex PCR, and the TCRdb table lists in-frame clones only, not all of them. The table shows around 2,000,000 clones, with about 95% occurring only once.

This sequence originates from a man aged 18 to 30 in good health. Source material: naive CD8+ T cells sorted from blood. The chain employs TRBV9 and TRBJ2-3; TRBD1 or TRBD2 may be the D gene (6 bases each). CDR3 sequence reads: CASSRGQDTQYF. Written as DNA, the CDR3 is TGTGCCAGCAGTCGGGGGCAGGATACGCAGTATTTT. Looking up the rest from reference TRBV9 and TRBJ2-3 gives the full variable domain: DSGVTQTPKHLITATGQRVTLRCSPRSGDLSVYWYQQSLDQGLQFLIQYYNGEERAKGNILERFSAQQFPDLHSELNLSSLELGDSALYFCASSRGQDTQYFGPGTRLTVL.